This TCR beta chain was sequenced during a study of T cell clonality in common variable immunodeficiency. Study conclusions and caveats: In common variable immunodeficiency, TCR beta chains reportedly carried fewer deletions and N-nucleotide insertions. Authors noted CVID clonality's cause needs subpopulation repertoire sequencing.

This clone turned up a few times. What it recognizes is unknown. Read coverage stops 3 residues before the CDR3 terminus; the germline J gene supplies the remainder. The CDR3 extends over 15 amino acids. CDR1 is SEHNR and CDR2 is FQNEAQ in the germline V gene (reference sequence). Germline trimming cut 6 bases from V and 5 bases from J; bases unmatched to any gene: 6. Caucasian heritage predominated among both patients and controls. CVID subjects were neither ill nor on immunomodulatory or immunosuppressive medication at sampling. Control and CVID samples contributed equal amounts of genomic DNA. Generated by immunoSEQ multiplex PCR, the TCRdb table keeps only in-frame clones and is missing some. The sample contains some 17,000 clones, none of them singletons.

The TCR originated in a human donor with common variable immunodeficiency. The specimen sequenced was peripheral blood mononuclear cells. V gene TRBV7-9 combines with J gene TRBJ2-3; 12 nucleotides line up with TRBD2. CDR3 region: CASSSPGLAGDTQYF. The CDR3 bases that were read are TGTGCCAGCAGTTCGCCGGGACTAGCGGGAGATACG. Full variable domain (missing parts from reference TRBV7-9 and TRBJ2-3): DTGVSQNPRHKITKRGQNVTFRCDPISEHNRLYWYRQTLGQGPEFLTYFQNEAQLEKSRLLSDRFSAERPKGSFSTLEIQRTEQGDSAMYLCASSSPGLAGDTQYFGPGTRLTVL.